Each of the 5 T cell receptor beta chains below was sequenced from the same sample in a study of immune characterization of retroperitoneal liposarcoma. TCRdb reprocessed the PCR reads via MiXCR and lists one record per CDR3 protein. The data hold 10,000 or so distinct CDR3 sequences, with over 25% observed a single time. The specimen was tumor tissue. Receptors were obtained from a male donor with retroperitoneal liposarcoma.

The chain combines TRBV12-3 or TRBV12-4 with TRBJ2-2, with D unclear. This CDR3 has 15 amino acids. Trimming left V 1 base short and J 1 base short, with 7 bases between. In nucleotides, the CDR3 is TGTGCCAGCAGTTTAGGGCAGGTGAACACCGGGGAGCTGTTTTTT. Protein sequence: CASSLGQVNTGELFF.

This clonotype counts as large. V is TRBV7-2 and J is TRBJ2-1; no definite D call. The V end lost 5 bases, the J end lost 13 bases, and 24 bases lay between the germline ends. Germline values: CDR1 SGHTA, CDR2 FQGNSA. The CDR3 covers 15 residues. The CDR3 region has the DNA TGTGCCAGCAGCCATGCCGCGGCAGTCCAAGAGACCCAGTTCTTC. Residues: CASSHAAAVQETQFF.

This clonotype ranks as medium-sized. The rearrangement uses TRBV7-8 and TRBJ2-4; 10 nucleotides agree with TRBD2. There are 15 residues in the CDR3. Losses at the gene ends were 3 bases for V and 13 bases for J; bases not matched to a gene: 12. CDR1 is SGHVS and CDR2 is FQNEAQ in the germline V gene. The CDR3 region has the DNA TGTGCCAGCAGCTTCCCAGCGGGGGGGCCCAATGAGCAGTACTTC. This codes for CASSFPAGGPNEQYF. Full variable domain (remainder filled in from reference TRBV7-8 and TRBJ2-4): GAGVSQSPRYKVAKRGQDVALRCDPISGHVSLFWYQQALGQGPEFLTYFQNEAQLDKSGLPSDRFFAERPEGSVSTLKIQRTQQEDSAVYLCASSFPAGGPNEQYFGAGTRLSVL.

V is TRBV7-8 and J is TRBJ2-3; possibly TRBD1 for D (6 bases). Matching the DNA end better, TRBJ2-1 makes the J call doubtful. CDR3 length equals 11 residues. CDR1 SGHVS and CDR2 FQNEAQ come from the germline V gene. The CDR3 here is CASSSTGEQFF. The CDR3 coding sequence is TGTGCCAGCAGCTCGACAGGAGAGCAGTTCTTC.

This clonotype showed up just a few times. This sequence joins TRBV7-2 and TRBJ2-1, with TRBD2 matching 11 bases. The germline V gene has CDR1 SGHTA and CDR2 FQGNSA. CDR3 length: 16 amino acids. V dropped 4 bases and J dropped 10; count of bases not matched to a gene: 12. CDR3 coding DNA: TGTGCCAGCAGCTCGCTGACTAGCGGGGCGACCTACGAGCAGTTCTTC. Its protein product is CASSSLTSGATYEQFF.